This T cell receptor (beta chain) was profiled in a study of Ad26.COV2.S vaccination and SARS-CoV-2 variants. Overall study context: Enrolled in COV1001, the donor was in the Ad26.COV2.S trial arm, which received the vaccine. Participants got Ad26.COV2.S intramuscularly, once or twice 56 days apart.

TCRdb's copy holds only in-frame clones and misses some; the assay was immunoSEQ multiplex PCR. Of fewer than 600,000 clones in the sample, approximately 90% were seen once. The treatment denotes: 19 received Ad26.COV2.S at low or high dose, single or two shots; 5 received placebo; per-sample allocation not given. Sampling took place 63 days after the first vaccine or placebo injection. Ad26.COV2.S expressed prefusion-stabilized spike from the original Wuhan strain. CDR3 length: 15 amino acids. Trimming pared 1 base from V and 4 bases from J, leaving 14 bases between. The germline V gene has CDR1 SGHVS and CDR2 FQNEAQ.

This sequence originates from a person aged 18-60 years who received the Ad26.COV2.S COVID-19 vaccine or a placebo. This specimen was peripheral blood, taken in a trial of Ad26.COV2.S vaccine versus placebo. This chain connects TRBV7-8 to TRBJ2-7; weak D call: TRBD2 (5 bases). As DNA, the CDR3 is TGTGCCAGCAGCTTAGGCGGGTCTAGAACTTACGAGCAGTACTTC. It encodes CASSLGGSRTYEQYF.